The 7 T cell receptor beta chains presented below share a single source sample, sequenced in a study of shared clonotypes between healthy human individuals. Repertoires were generated with immunoSEQ multiplex PCR, while TCRdb's copy carries only in-frame clones and drops some. The profile shows about 2.3 million clones, less than 95% of them singletons. Sequencing was done on a sample of naive CD4+ T cells from PBMCs. Noted subset: CD45RA+ positively selected. Receptor source: a man younger than 35 in good health. Some clones in this sample may be carry-over from other donors' samples.

The genes are TRBV5-1 and TRBJ2-1, with TRBD1 as a possible D gene (6 bases). This CDR3 has 14 amino acids. The germline CDR1 and CDR2 sequences are SGHRS and YFSETQ. Trimming took off 4 bases at V and 8 bases at J, with 16 bases between the two ends. The CDR3: CASSRQRQAHEQFF. CDR3 in DNA: TGCGCCAGCAGCCGACAAAGACAGGCCCATGAGCAGTTCTTC. Full variable domain (missing parts from reference TRBV5-1 and TRBJ2-1): KAGVTQTPRYLIKTRGQQVTLSCSPISGHRSVSWYQQTPGQGLQFLFEYFSETQRNKGNFPGRFSGRQFSNSRSEMNVSTLELGDSALYLCASSRQRQAHEQFFGPGTRLTVL.

The J gene is TRBJ1-3, the V gene TRBV2, with a tentative D call TRBD1 (5 bases). The germline V gene encodes CDR1 SNHLY and CDR2 FYNNEI. CDR3 length equals 17 residues. The V end was cut by 4 bases, the J end by 0 bases, with 16 bases between. DNA for the CDR3: TGTGCCAGCAGTGGGCTTGAGGGGTGGCACTCTGGAAACACCATATATTTT. Translating gives CASSGLEGWHSGNTIYF.

As to this clone: Within the sample, other DNA sequences also encode this same CDR3. The chain carries TRBV28 and TRBJ2-7; D is unclear. The V end lost 3 bases, the J end lost 3 bases, and 6 bases lay between the germline ends. CDR3 length: 12 amino acids. Germline CDR1 reads MDHEN; CDR2 reads SYDVKM. CDR3 in amino acids: CASSLVSYEQYF. The CDR3, as DNA: TGTGCCAGCAGTTTGGTCAGCTACGAGCAGTACTTC.

The chain recombines TRBV6-6 with TRBJ1-1; tentative D call: TRBD1 (5 bases). The germline V gene encodes CDR1 MNHNY and CDR2 SVGAGI (reference sequence). Between the trimmed V and J ends, which lost 6 bases and 2 bases, there was a span of 13 bases. This CDR3 spans 14 amino acids. The CDR3 spells CASSPGHGNTEAFF. CDR3 bases: TGTGCCAGCAGCCCCGGACACGGAAACACTGAAGCTTTCTTT.

This chain links TRBV4-2 with TRBJ2-3; perhaps TRBD2 as D (5 bases). Trimming stripped 3 bases from V and 2 bases from J, with 15 bases between. Germline V lookup: CDR1 LGHNA, CDR2 YNFKEQ. This CDR3 region has 16 residues. In nucleotides, the CDR3 is TGTGCCAGCAGCCACCCGACGTACGGGGACACAGATACGCAGTATTTT. Residues: CASSHPTYGDTDTQYF.

V gene TRBV5-4 combines with J gene TRBJ2-7, with D possibly being TRBD1 (7 bases). V lost 0 bases, J lost 0 bases, and 16 bases lay in between. CDR3 size: 17 residues. Germline V CDR1 and CDR2: SGHNT, YYREEE (reference sequence). The CDR3: CASSLARTGLSSYEQYF. The DNA for the CDR3 is TGTGCCAGCAGCTTGGCCAGGACAGGACTAAGCTCCTACGAGCAGTACTTC.

The CDR3 here is CASSSRGGLGFSEQFF. CDR3 bases: TGTGCCAGCAGCTCCCGCGGAGGACTTGGGTTCTCCGAGCAGTTCTTC. This sequence joins TRBV7-2 and TRBJ2-1, with D possibly matching TRBD2 (5 bases). This CDR3 has 16 residues. V was trimmed by 4 bases and J by 10 bases, leaving 23 bases between them. CDR1 is SGHTA, CDR2 FQGNSA, per germline.